The rows below give T cell receptor beta chains drawn from one sample of a study of T cell repertoires in cytomegalovirus infection. TCRdb re-derived calls from the reads in MiXCR, one entry per CDR3 protein. The sample contains approximately 750,000 distinct CDR3 sequences, 35% of which appear only once. The sequenced sample consisted of PBMCs. Receptors were obtained from a human donor in good health (CMV status not recorded). Some clones in this sample may be carry-over from other donors' samples. CDR3s include the opening cysteine and the closing phenylalanine or tryptophan. Fields, in order: J gene, V gene, D gene, clone size, CDR3 DNA, CDR3 protein. A D gene is named only where the DNA matches it firmly. Not every row has a clone size; where given, it reads once, few, many or a size class.

TRBJ2-7	TRBV28	TRBD2	-	TGTGCCAGCAGTTTTAGCGGGGGGGCCGCGCGCGAGCAGTACTTC	CASSFSGGAAREQYF
TRBJ1-4	TRBV4-1	TRBD1	-	TGCGCCAGCAGCCAAGATCTCCCCTCCACAGGGGGCAATGAAAAACTGTTTTTT	CASSQDLPSTGGNEKLFF
TRBJ1-2	TRBV4-1	-	-	TGCGCCAGCAGCCCCCTGGGTCAGACCTATGGCTACACCTTC	CASSPLGQTYGYTF
TRBJ1-2	TRBV25-1	TRBD1	-	TGTGCCAGCAGTGAATTCTTTACGGGACAGGGATATGGCTACACCTTC	CASSEFFTGQGYGYTF
TRBJ2-7	TRBV19	-	-	TGTGCCAGTAGTATAGCGCAGGACTACGAGCAGTACTTC	CASSIAQDYEQYF
TRBJ2-2	TRBV5-1	TRBD2	-	TGCGCCAGCAGCCCCCTTCCAGGGAGGGGCACCGGGGAGCTGTTTTTT	CASSPLPGRGTGELFF
TRBJ1-1	TRBV5-1	TRBD1	-	TGCGCCAGCAGCGGAAGGACAGGGGAGAACACTGAAGCTTTCTTT	CASSGRTGENTEAFF
TRBJ1-4	TRBV7-9	TRBD1	-	TGTGCCAGCAGCTTAGTGTCGGGACAGAAAAATGAAAAACTGTTTTTT	CASSLVSGQKNEKLFF
TRBJ2-3	TRBV28	TRBD1	-	TGTGCCAGCAGCCCCGGGACAGTAATAACAGATACGCAGTATTTT	CASSPGTVITDTQYF
TRBJ1-2	TRBV29-1	TRBD1	few	TGCAGCGTCGATGACAGGGCGAAGCGCTACACCTTC	CSVDDRAKRYTF
TRBJ1-5	TRBV7-2	-	-	TGTGCCAGCAGCGGGCGAAGGGCCAGCAATCAGCCCCAGCATTTT	CASSGRRASNQPQHF
TRBJ2-5	TRBV28	-	-	TGTGCCAGCAGTAACCCTCTAAGGGACCCGTACCAAGAGACCCAGTACTTC	CASSNPLRDPYQETQYF
TRBJ1-1	TRBV7-6	-	-	TGTGCCAGCAGCTTATTAGAGACCACTGAAGCTTTCTTT	CASSLLETTEAFF
TRBJ2-7	TRBV12-3/TRBV12-4	TRBD2	-	TGTGCCAGCAGTTTACGGACTAGCGGGGCCTTCCCCTACGAGCAGTACTTC	CASSLRTSGAFPYEQYF
TRBJ2-5	TRBV20-1	TRBD2	-	TGCAGTGCTAGAGATAGAGCGGGACAAGAGACCCAGTACTTC	CSARDRAGQETQYF
TRBJ2-1	TRBV11-1	TRBD2	-	TGTGCCAGCAGCTCCCTTCCGCTGGGAGGACTAGCGGCCTCTTTC	CASSSLPLGGLAASF
TRBJ2-5	TRBV28	TRBD1	-	TGTGCCAGTGTTACAGGGGGCCAAGAGACCCAGTACTTC	CASVTGGQETQYF
TRBJ1-1	TRBV6-1	TRBD1	few	TGTGCCAGCAGGGCGACAGGGGGCGGCACTGAAGCTTTCTTT	CASRATGGGTEAFF
TRBJ2-3	TRBV28	TRBD2	-	TGTGCCAGCACCTTAGCGGGAGACTGGGGAGATACGCAGTATTTT	CASTLAGDWGDTQYF
TRBJ1-2	TRBV20-1	-	-	TGCAGTGCTAGAGATGTGAGTGGAATCAACTATGGCTACACCTTC	CSARDVSGINYGYTF
TRBJ2-1	TRBV7-3	-	-	TGTGCCAGCAGCTCCAGGCAGGGAGGTGAGCAGTTCTTC	CASSSRQGGEQFF
TRBJ1-1	TRBV27	TRBD1	few	TGTGCCAGCAGTGGACTGACAGGGGCAGGAAACACTGAAGCTTTCTTT	CASSGLTGAGNTEAFF
TRBJ1-5	TRBV19	-	-	TGTGCCAGTAGTATGTCCAGGAGGGTTCAGCATTTT	CASSMSRRVQHF
TRBJ1-5	TRBV28	TRBD1	-	TGTGCCAGCAGTTTACATACAGGGGGCGGCAATCAGCCCCAGCATTTT	CASSLHTGGGNQPQHF
TRBJ2-3	TRBV5-5	-	-	TGTGCCAGCAACCCTCACCTACTTCACACAGATACGCAGTATTTT	CASNPHLLHTDTQYF
TRBJ1-4	TRBV7-9	-	-	TGTGCCAGCAGCCATACAGGTTTCCTGAATGAAAAACTGTTTTTT	CASSHTGFLNEKLFF
TRBJ1-5	TRBV6-1	TRBD1	once	TGTGCCAGCAGTGGCCGGGACAGATACTACCTAAATCAGCCCCAGCATTTT	CASSGRDRYYLNQPQHF
TRBJ1-5	TRBV7-8	TRBD1	few	TGTGCCAGCAGCGCCGGGACAGGTAGCAATCAGCCCCAGCATTTT	CASSAGTGSNQPQHF
TRBJ2-5	TRBV11-2	TRBD2	few	TGTGCCAGCAGCTTTTTGACTAGCGGGATACAAGAGACCCAGTACTTC	CASSFLTSGIQETQYF
TRBJ2-2	TRBV12-3/TRBV12-4	-	-	TGTGCCAGCAGTCCAACAACGCCGTCGAACACCGGGGAGCTGTTTTTT	CASSPTTPSNTGELFF
TRBJ2-7	TRBV5-6	-	once	TGTGCCAGCAGCCGCGGGGCGAACTACGAGCAGTACTTC	CASSRGANYEQYF
TRBJ2-5	TRBV20-1	TRBD1	-	TGCAGTGCTCTCGCCGGACAGGGACAAGAGACCCAGTACTTC	CSALAGQGQETQYF
TRBJ2-7	TRBV7-6	-	many	TGTGCCAGCAGCTTAGGGGCAGGGGCAATTCCCTACGAGCAGTACTTC	CASSLGAGAIPYEQYF
TRBJ1-5	TRBV2	-	few	TGTGCCAGCAGTGATCGGACTCGCAATCAGCCCCAGCATTTT	CASSDRTRNQPQHF
TRBJ2-2	TRBV28	TRBD1	-	TGTGCCAGCAGGGGACAGGGAGGCTCCGGGGAGCTGTTTTTT	CASRGQGGSGELFF
TRBJ1-2	TRBV28	-	-	TGTGCCAGCAGTTTATCGTACGGATACTATGGCTACACCTTC	CASSLSYGYYGYTF
TRBJ2-1	TRBV19	-	-	TGTGCCAGTAGTATTTTAGCGGAGTACAATGAGCAGTTCTTC	CASSILAEYNEQFF
TRBJ1-2	TRBV7-6	TRBD1	many	TGTGCCAGCAGCCCCTTAGGGGGCGGCTACACCTTC	CASSPLGGGYTF
TRBJ1-5	TRBV19	-	-	TGTGCCAGTAGTATCCGGACAGCGAATCAGCCCCAGCATTTT	CASSIRTANQPQHF
TRBJ1-6	TRBV15	-	-	TGTGCCACCAGCAGAGATTTGAAGGGGGAATCACCCCTCCACTTT	CATSRDLKGESPLHF
TRBJ2-4	TRBV28	TRBD2	-	TGTGCCAGCCAATATACGGGGGGGCTCAAAAACATTCAGTACTTC	CASQYTGGLKNIQYF
TRBJ1-6	TRBV27	-	-	TGTGCCAGCAGTTTATCGTTCCGTTATAATTCACCCCTCCACTTT	CASSLSFRYNSPLHF
TRBJ1-2	TRBV15	-	few	TGTGCCACCAGCAGTGGGGACTTCTATGGCTACACCTTC	CATSSGDFYGYTF